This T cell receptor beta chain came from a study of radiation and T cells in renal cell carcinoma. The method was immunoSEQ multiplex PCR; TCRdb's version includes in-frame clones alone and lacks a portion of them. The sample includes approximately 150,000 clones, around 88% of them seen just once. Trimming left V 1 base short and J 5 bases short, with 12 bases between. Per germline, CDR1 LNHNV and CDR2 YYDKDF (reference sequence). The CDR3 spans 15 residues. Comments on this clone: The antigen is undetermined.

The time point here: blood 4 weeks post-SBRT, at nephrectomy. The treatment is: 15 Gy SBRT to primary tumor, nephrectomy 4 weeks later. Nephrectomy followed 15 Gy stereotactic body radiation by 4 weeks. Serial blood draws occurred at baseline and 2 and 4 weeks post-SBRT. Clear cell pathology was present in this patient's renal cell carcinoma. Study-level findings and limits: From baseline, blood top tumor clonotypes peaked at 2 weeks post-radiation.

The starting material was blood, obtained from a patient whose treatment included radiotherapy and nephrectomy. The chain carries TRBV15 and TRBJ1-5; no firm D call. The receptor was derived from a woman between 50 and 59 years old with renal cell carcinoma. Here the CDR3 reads CATSRAHGSHQPQHF. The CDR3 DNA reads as TGTGCCACCAGCAGAGCCCACGGGAGCCATCAGCCCCAGCATTTT. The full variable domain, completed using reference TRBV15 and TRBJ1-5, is DAMVIQNPRYQVTQFGKPVTLSCSQTLNHNVMYWYQQKSSQAPKLLFHYYDKDFNNEADTPDNFQSRRPNTSFCFLDIRSPGLGDTAMYLCATSRAHGSHQPQHFGDGTRLSIL.